This TCR beta chain came from a study of T cells expressing NK-cell markers (TCRdb year 2020). Regarding the study in general: Three sorted T-cell subsets (CD3+CD56+NKG2C+, CD3+CD56+NKG2C- and CD3+CD56-NKG2C+) from fewer than 10 donors had their TCR beta-chain repertoires profiled. Of the eight sequenced donors, seven were found to be HCMV-seropositive and one was found to be HCMV-seronegative. The eight sequenced donors were randomly selected healthy volunteers, three men and five women. The libraries were sequenced on Illumina HiSeq 2000/2500, MiSeq or NextSeq, producing 2 x 150 bp reads. General study outcomes and caveats: Whether the expanded NKG2C-expressing T cell clones were specific for HCMV antigens was left unclear. Those dominant clonotypes were again the most abundant among CD3+CD56-NKG2C+ cells in a handful of donors, at roughly 28.3-65%. In six donors, the dominant CD3+CD56+NKG2C+ clonotypes ranked among the top 10 CD8+ clonotypes, making up roughly 1.0-7.0% of CD8+ T cells.

Instrument on record: Illumina HiSeq 2000. The TCR beta cDNA libraries were made using 5'RACE template switching, a step that added both a universal primer site and unique molecular identifiers. cDNA synthesis was primed from the TCR beta constant segment and was followed by two successive PCR amplification steps. The published analysis was carried out like this. Reads were demultiplexed and grouped by UMI with MIGEC, and clonotypes were assembled and quantified with MiTCR. Only TCR cDNA sequences supported by at least two reads were kept to exclude erroneous sequences. Downstream repertoire analysis used the tcR package, and clonotypes were matched across fractions by CDR3 nucleotide sequence plus V segment. Antigen specificity was annotated against VDJdb with VDJmatch, allowing one amino acid substitution in CDR3. With the reads reprocessed by TCRdb, a single entry stands for each CDR3 protein sequence and no DNA is reported. TCRdb, not the authors, supplied the V and J calls. The sample's records list a few hundred thousand distinct CDR3 sequences. Together, the top ten hold 3.5% to 4.5% of the sample.

HCMV-specific IgG was detected in serum with a commercial ELISA kit to determine HCMV serostatus. Peripheral blood mononuclear cells were isolated from blood by Ficoll density gradient centrifugation. The CDR3 goes from the cysteine to the phenylalanine over 15 residues. The DNA sequence is not available. CDR1 and CDR2 are drawn from the germline V gene: MNHNS, SASEGT. As to this clonotype: Its antigen is not yet known.

Material: blood T cells: a sorted CD56 or NKG2C T cell subset, CD4+ or CD8+ T cells, or bulk PBMC T cells (not recorded which). Here the chain combines TRBV6-1 and TRBJ1-3; TCRdb calls TRBD1, which cannot be checked without DNA. The TCR comes from a man in his late teens or twenties in good health. Donor details come from another sample of the same person, matched by shared clones. The CDR3 is CASSNRRDWKHHIYF.